Below, one T cell receptor (beta chain) is given with its context. Its matching antigen is unknown. PBMCs numbering at least 6 million were isolated per sample. Extractions gave at least 6 micrograms of total RNA per sample. Primers used in a second PCR of roughly 7 to 12 cycles were a sample-barcoded 5' primer and a J-beta primer mix. TCRdb re-called the 5' RACE reads with MiXCR, one entry per CDR3 protein. Among about 1.8 million distinct CDR3 sequences listed, 49% were seen once. This sample is part of a study of blood T cells in healthy people across ages. Study outcomes and limitations: Relative to aged donors, long-lived donors carried more naive CD4+ cells and displayed higher diversity. The diversity estimates, figures obtained from one million T cells, were considered underestimates.

There are 16 residues in the CDR3. V dropped 6 bases and J dropped 4 bases, with 16 bases sitting between them. CDR1 and CDR2 (germline): MNHEY, SMNVEV (reference sequence). This chain joins TRBV27 and TRBJ2-6; the D gene is possibly TRBD2 (6 bases). The clonotype comes from a woman between 40 and 50 years old in good health. Sequencing was done on a sample of blood. The CDR3 DNA follows: TGTGCCAGCAGCGCCCCCGGAGGGGTCGGGGCCAACGTCCTGACTTTC. It yields the protein CASSAPGGVGANVLTF. Full variable domain (rest looked up from reference TRBV27 and TRBJ2-6): EAQVTQNPRYLITVTGKKLTVTCSQNMNHEYMSWYRQDPGLGLRQIYYSMNVEVTDKGDVPEGYKVSRKEKRNFPLILESPSPNQTSLYFCASSAPGGVGANVLTFGAGSRLTVL.